Presented here are 18 T cell receptor beta chains from one specimen sequenced in a study of blood T cell repertoires in COVID-19. Produced via immunoSEQ multiplex PCR; TCRdb's table is partial and in-frame only. Seen here are about 160,000 clones, 65% to 85% observed once, and the top ten hold approximately 4%. The specimen sequenced was PBMCs or T cells enriched from blood (not recorded which). The source of these receptors is a woman aged 45-60 years in a cohort exposed to, infected with or recovered from COVID-19 (not recorded which).

CDR3 DNA: TGCAGTGCTAGTCTCCTGCCAGCGGGCACAGATACGCAGTATTTT. Its translation is CSASLLPAGTDTQYF. The rearrangement joins TRBV20-1 to TRBJ2-3; perhaps TRBD2 as D (5 bases). Germline V gene data show CDR1 as DFQATT and CDR2 as SNEGSKA (reference sequence). V lost 3 bases to trimming and J lost 1 base, with 14 bases between them. This CDR3 has 15 amino acids.

This chain joins TRBV9 and TRBJ2-5; the match to TRBD2 covers 7 bases. CDR1 and CDR2 (germline): SGDLS, YYNGEE. V was pared by 2 bases and J by 7 bases, with 8 bases of the junction left unmatched. The CDR3 has 14 residues. CDR3 sequence: CASSVRENEGTQYF. The CDR3 DNA reads as TGTGCCAGCAGCGTGCGGGAGAATGAGGGGACCCAGTACTTC.

J is TRBJ1-1 and V is TRBV3-1 (or the pseudogene TRBV3-2), with TRBD1 matching 7 bases. Losses at the gene ends were 4 bases for V and 2 bases for J; bases not matched to a gene: 4. This CDR3 contains 14 residues. Germline loops: CDR1 LGHDT, CDR2 YNNKEL (reference sequence). CDR3 nucleotides: TGTGCCAGCAGCCCCTACAGGGGAAACACTGAAGCTTTCTTT. This encodes CASSPYRGNTEAFF.

This clone occurred a few times. This chain joins TRBV5-4 and TRBJ2-5; D unclear. Trimming cost V 0 bases and J 5 bases, with 14 bases left between them. Looked up from germline, CDR1 is SGHNT and CDR2 is YYREEE (reference sequence). The CDR3 has 15 amino acids. The DNA for the CDR3 is TGTGCCAGCAGCTTGGAATCTGGCCACGTGGAGACCCAGTACTTC. Translating gives CASSLESGHVETQYF.

The chain employs TRBV7-2 and TRBJ1-1; 8 nucleotides match TRBD1. This CDR3 contains 17 residues. Germline V lookup: CDR1 SGHTA, CDR2 FQGNSA. V was pared by 5 bases and J by 0 bases, with 11 bases of the junction left unmatched. CDR3 region: CASSGQGFVGMNTEAFF. The DNA of the CDR3 is TGTGCCAGCAGCGGACAGGGATTTGTAGGTATGAACACTGAAGCTTTCTTT.

V gene TRBV11-1 combines with J gene TRBJ2-1, with 9 bases identical to TRBD2. The CDR3 totals 13 residues. Germline loops: CDR1 SGHAT, CDR2 FQDESV (reference sequence). After removal of 1 base from V and 15 bases from J, the junction contained 7 bases not matched to a gene. This chain's CDR3 is CASSLGGGGLGFF. The CDR3 region has the DNA TGTGCCAGCAGCTTAGGCGGGGGGGGGCTCGGGTTCTTC.

The rearrangement links TRBV21-1 to TRBJ2-2; whether TRBD2, the table's D call, matches the DNA was not checked. TRBV21-1 is a pseudogene. CDR3 size: 17 residues. The CDR3 loop reads CASSKFSKAANTGELFF. For the CDR3, the DNA is TGTGCCAGCAGCAAATTTTCTAAGGCGGCGAACACCGGGGAGCTGTTTTTT.

The chain carries TRBV7-2 and TRBJ1-4, with D uncertain. Germline V CDR1 and CDR2: SGHTA, FQGNSA. This CDR3 spans 15 amino acids. The V and J ends lost 6 bases and 0 bases respectively, with 11 bases between them. The CDR3 reads CASRSEIATNEKLFF. Here the CDR3 DNA reads TGTGCCAGCAGGTCGGAGATAGCAACTAATGAAAAACTGTTTTTT.

The rearrangement joins TRBV9 to TRBJ2-3; 8 nucleotides line up with TRBD2. This CDR3 has 15 residues. Germline trimming cut 3 bases from V and 1 base from J; bases unmatched to any gene: 4. The V gene's germline CDR1 is SGDLS and CDR2 YYNGEE. As DNA, the CDR3 is TGTGCCAGCAGCGCGGGGGGGCAGGGCACAGATACGCAGTATTTT. As protein: CASSAGGQGTDTQYF.

The chain joins TRBV29-1 to TRBJ1-2; D unclear. CDR3 length: 12 residues. V was clipped by 3 bases and J by 0 bases, with 5 bases between them. The V gene's germline CDR1 is SQVTM and CDR2 ANQGSEA. CDR3 protein: CSVDPTNYGYTF. CDR3 DNA sequence: TGCAGCGTTGACCCCACTAACTATGGCTACACCTTC.

J is TRBJ2-3 and V is TRBV18; TRBD1 might be the D (5 bases). The CDR3 has 14 residues. Deletions cut 4 bases from V and 4 bases from J, with 12 bases between. Germline-derived CDR1 and CDR2 are KGHSH and LQKENI. This chain's CDR3 is CASSQGNGADTQYF. CDR3 nucleotide sequence: TGTGCCAGCTCACAGGGGAATGGCGCAGATACGCAGTATTTT. Looking up the rest from reference TRBV18 and TRBJ2-3 gives the full variable domain: NAGVMQNPRHLVRRRGQEARLRCSPMKGHSHVYWYRQLPEEGLKFMVYLQKENIIDESGMPKERFSAEFPKEGPSILRIQQVVRGDSAAYFCASSQGNGADTQYFGPGTRLTVL.

The chain carries TRBV19 and TRBJ1-1; 7 positions match TRBD1. The junction had 8 bases not matched to a gene; V was cut back by 6 bases and J by 1 base. The CDR3 runs to 15 residues. Germline V CDR1 and CDR2: LNHDA, SQIVND (reference sequence). The CDR3 is CASRTGVVENTEAFF. Written as DNA, the CDR3 is TGTGCCAGTAGAACAGGGGTGGTCGAGAACACTGAAGCTTTCTTT.

The chain carries TRBV9 and TRBJ1-5; D ambiguous. Germline values: CDR1 SGDLS, CDR2 YYNGEE. Trimming stripped 0 bases from V and 5 bases from J, with 6 bases between. CDR3 length: 13 residues. The CDR3 nucleotides are TGTGCCAGCAGCGTAGAGGAGGATCAGCCCCAGCATTTT. This encodes CASSVEEDQPQHF.

The genes are TRBV19 and TRBJ2-1, with D maybe TRBD2 (6 bases). V was trimmed by 1 base and J by 4 bases, leaving 11 bases between them. This CDR3 is built from 15 residues. Germline CDR1 and CDR2: LNHDA and SQIVND (reference sequence). CDR3 region: CASSIAPGGYNEQFF. CDR3 DNA: TGTGCCAGTAGTATAGCCCCCGGAGGGTACAATGAGCAGTTCTTC.

The CDR3 loop is CASSPAGGGSGEQYF. CDR3 DNA sequence: TGTGCCAGCTCCCCTGCCGGGGGGGGCTCTGGAGAGCAGTACTTC. The chain links TRBV18 to TRBJ2-7, with 8 bases identical to TRBD2. Germline assignment: CDR1 KGHSH and CDR2 LQKENI. The CDR3 sequence is 15 residues long. J gave up 7 bases and V 6 bases, and 14 bases lay outside the gene matches. The full variable domain, rest sourced from reference TRBV18 and TRBJ2-7, is NAGVMQNPRHLVRRRGQEARLRCSPMKGHSHVYWYRQLPEEGLKFMVYLQKENIIDESGMPKERFSAEFPKEGPSILRIQQVVRGDSAAYFCASSPAGGGSGEQYFGPGTRLTVT.

The CDR3 DNA sequence: TGTGCCAGCAGCCCGGACACGCTCTCCTACAATGAGCAGTTCTTC. Its protein product is CASSPDTLSYNEQFF. V gene TRBV9 combines with J gene TRBJ2-1; a weak D match, TRBD1 (5 bases). CDR1 is SGDLS and CDR2 is YYNGEE in the germline V gene. Trimming took 4 bases from V and 0 from J, leaving 11 bases between them. The CDR3 is made up of 15 amino acids.

The chain carries TRBV2 and TRBJ2-5; D is undetermined. With 5 bases removed from V and 4 bases from J, the gap between germline ends came to 5 bases. The CDR3 spans 11 residues. CDR1 and CDR2 from the germline V gene are SNHLY and FYNNEI. CDR3 DNA sequence: TGTGCCAGCAGTAGTAGAGAGACCCAGTACTTC. It translates to CASSSRETQYF.

The chain uses TRBV6-2 or TRBV6-3 and TRBJ2-3, with TRBD2 matching 15 bases. CDR3 length equals 15 residues. Germline assignment: CDR1 MNHEY and CDR2 SVGEGT. With 5 bases clipped from V and 5 bases from J, the junction kept 2 bases outside the gene matches. The CDR3 nucleotides read TGTGCCAGCAGTGGACTAGCGGGAGGGATAGATACGCAGTATTTT. Residues: CASSGLAGGIDTQYF.